The clone carrying this T cell receptor beta chain was seen more than once but under ten times. The antigen remains undetermined. This entry belongs to a study of vaccination effects on CD4 cells after COVID-19. Profiled with immunoSEQ multiplex PCR; TCRdb holds only in-frame clones, not every one. The table includes tens of thousands of clones, roughly 73% detected once. The CDR3 consists of 13 residues. Germline CDR1 SGHRS, CDR2 YFSETQ. V was cut by 3 bases and J by 4 bases, with 10 bases left in between. Ahead of sequencing, the ViraFEST assay grew antigen-specific CD4+ T cells using viral peptide pools. Cells that had been cultured for 10 days were the source of isolated CD4+ T cells. Subjects were given two BNT162b2 or mRNA-1273 vaccine doses.

The sample was CD4+ T cells from PBMCs cultured with HCoV-229E spike peptides, taken after COVID-19 vaccination. The chain carries TRBV5-1 and TRBJ1-1; D is ambiguous. This clonotype was sampled from a human donor who received a COVID-19 vaccine. The DNA for the CDR3 is TGCGCCAGCAGCTACGGGTCGGGCACTGAAGCTTTCTTT. Residues: CASSYGSGTEAFF.